This record concerns one T cell receptor beta chain sequence. The V gene lost 5 bases and the J gene lost 0 bases, with 11 bases spanning the gap. From germline, CDR1 is ENHRY and CDR2 SYGVKD. The CDR3 has 15 residues. These data belong to a study of preoperative IRX-2 immunotherapy in early breast cancer. Here immunoSEQ multiplex PCR was the method, and the copy in TCRdb shows in-frame clones only, minus some. The repertoire consists of around 62,000 clones, with roughly 94% occurring once and the leading ten covering 1.5% to 2%. Treatment specified: preoperative locoregional IRX-2 cytokine immunotherapy. Preoperative locoregional IRX-2 cytokine immunotherapy was tested in the phase Ib source study.

This sequence originates from a human donor with breast cancer. The chain carries TRBV10-3 and TRBJ1-3; maybe TRBD1 (6 bases). The sample was gathered from a patient treated with IRX-2 immunotherapy. The CDR3 coding sequence is TGTGCCATCAGTTTACAGGGCCTCTCTGGAAACACCATATATTTT. It specifies CAISLQGLSGNTIYF.